The clone carrying this T cell receptor (beta chain) was counted once. TCRdb's table, derived via immunoSEQ multiplex PCR, lists solely in-frame clones and lacks some. Here the sample spans about 210,000 clones, around 80% being singletons. The germline CDR1 and CDR2 sequences are MNHEY and SVGAGI. The CDR3 length is 13 residues. V lost 8 bases, J lost 0 bases, and 9 bases lay in between. This specimen comes from a study of blood T cell repertoires in COVID-19. The sequenced material came from peripheral blood. This chain connects TRBV6-5 to TRBJ2-3, with no clear D. This TCR came from a woman in her thirties or forties with acute or convalescent COVID-19. The CDR3 is CASLGGSTDTQYF. In DNA, the CDR3 is TGTGCCAGCCTCGGCGGTAGCACAGATACGCAGTATTTT.